A selection of T cell receptor beta chains follows, all from one sample in a study of T cell responses to AZD1222 COVID-19 vaccine. Some clones are missing from TCRdb's copy, which holds only in-frame ones; the method was immunoSEQ multiplex PCR. The sample lists 45,000 to 55,000 clones; around 84% were seen once. The sample in question was peripheral blood, obtained on day 0 of AZD1222 vaccination. These receptors all stem from an adult in good health. CDR3s include the opening cysteine and the closing phenylalanine or tryptophan. D genes are given only for firm matches. Size values are once, few and many counts, or a class for expanded clones, and some rows have none.

j_call,clone_size,v_call,d_call,cdr3_nt,cdr3_aa
TRBJ1-2,-,TRBV5-1,-,TGCGCCAGCAGCTTACGGGGGCGAGGAAGGTTCTATGGCTACACCTTC,CASSLRGRGRFYGYTF
TRBJ1-3,-,TRBV15,-,TGTGCCACCAGCCGGCGGGGTATCGGTGGAAACACCATATATTTT,CATSRRGIGGNTIYF
TRBJ1-1,-,TRBV4-3,-,TGCGCCAGCAGCCAGGGACGGTTGAACACTGAAGCTTTCTTT,CASSQGRLNTEAFF
TRBJ1-6,-,TRBV20-1,-,TGCAGTGCTAGTCCGCAGGGGAGTTCACCCCTCCACTTT,CSASPQGSSPLHF
TRBJ1-1,once,TRBV14,-,TGTGCCAGCAGCCAAGATGGACGGTTCATGAACACTGAAGCTTTCTTT,CASSQDGRFMNTEAFF
TRBJ2-7,-,TRBV6-5,-,TGTGCCAGCAGTTACTCGAGGAACAAGTTGGAGCAGTACTTC,CASSYSRNKLEQYF
TRBJ1-6,-,TRBV2,-,TGTGCCAGCAGTGAAAATAGGGGTTATTCACCCCTCCACTTT,CASSENRGYSPLHF
TRBJ2-5,-,TRBV18,-,TGTGCCAGCTCACCACCGGGAACAGACCAGAAAGAGACCCAGTACTTC,CASSPPGTDQKETQYF
TRBJ2-1,-,TRBV5-1,-,TGCGCCAGCAGCTGGAGGGACCCCCAGAGCTCCTACAATGAGCAGTTCTTC,CASSWRDPQSSYNEQFF
TRBJ2-2,-,TRBV4-3,TRBD2,TGCGCCAGCAGCCAAGCCGGAGGTAGCGGGGGAAGACACACCGGGGAGCTGTTTTTT,CASSQAGGSGGRHTGELFF